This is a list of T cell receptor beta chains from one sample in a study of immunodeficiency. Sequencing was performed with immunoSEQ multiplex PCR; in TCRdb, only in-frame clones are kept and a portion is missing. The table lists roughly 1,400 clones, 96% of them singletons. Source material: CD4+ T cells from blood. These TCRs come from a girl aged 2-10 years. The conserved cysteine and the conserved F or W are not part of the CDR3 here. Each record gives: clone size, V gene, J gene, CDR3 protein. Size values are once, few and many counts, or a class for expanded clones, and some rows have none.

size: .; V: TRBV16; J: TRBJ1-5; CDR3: ASSQSGTKNQPQH
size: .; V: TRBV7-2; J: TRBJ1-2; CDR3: ASSLDRGDNYGYT
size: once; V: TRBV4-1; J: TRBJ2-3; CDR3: ASSQPARTTDTQY
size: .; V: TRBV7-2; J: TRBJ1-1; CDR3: ASSFTGGRTEAF
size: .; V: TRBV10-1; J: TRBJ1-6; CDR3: ASSGGRGCSPLH
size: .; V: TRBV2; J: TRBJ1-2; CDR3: ASSIEGQVYGYT
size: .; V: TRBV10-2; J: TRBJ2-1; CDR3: ASSKNVLWPARKPRSYNEQF
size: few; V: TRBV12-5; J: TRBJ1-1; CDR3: ASGYSRSTEAF
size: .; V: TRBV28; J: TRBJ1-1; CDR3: ASGIHMNTEAF
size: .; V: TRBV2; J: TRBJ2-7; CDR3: ASSPLLRLAGDFRGYEQY
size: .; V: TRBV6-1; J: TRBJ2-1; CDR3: ASSGRSGRAYNEQF
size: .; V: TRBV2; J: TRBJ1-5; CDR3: ASQRTGANQPQH
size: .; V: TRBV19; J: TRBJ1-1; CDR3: ASSIVNTEAF
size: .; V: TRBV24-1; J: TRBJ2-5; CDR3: ATSDFSRNPTQY
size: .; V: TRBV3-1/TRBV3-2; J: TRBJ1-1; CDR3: ASSQGRFQAF
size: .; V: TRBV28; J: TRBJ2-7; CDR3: ASSLLLGFGEQY